Shown below are 30 T cell receptor beta chains from a single sample sequenced in a study of T cell responses to AZD1222 COVID-19 vaccine. TCRdb's table, derived via immunoSEQ multiplex PCR, lists solely in-frame clones and lacks some. The table records about 130,000 clones, around nine tenths of them present only once. The material sequenced was peripheral blood, taken on day 0 of AZD1222 vaccination. These receptors originate from an adult in good health.

V usage is TRBV19 and J usage is TRBJ1-1, with D unclear. Trimming stripped 5 bases from V and 4 bases from J, with 11 bases between. Germline values: CDR1 LNHDA, CDR2 SQIVND (reference sequence). CDR3 length equals 13 residues. The CDR3 protein is CASSATVGTEAFF. The CDR3 DNA is TGTGCCAGTAGTGCCACTGTGGGCACTGAAGCTTTCTTT.

The CDR3 protein is CASSDGEALYNEQFF. CDR3 in DNA: TGTGCCAGTAGTGATGGGGAGGCCCTCTACAATGAGCAGTTCTTC. The chain links TRBV19 to TRBJ2-1, with TRBD2 as a possible D gene (6 bases). The germline V and J ends were trimmed by 5 bases and 3 bases, with 14 bases remaining between them. In germline, CDR1 is LNHDA, CDR2 SQIVND (reference sequence). This CDR3 has 15 amino acids.

The genes are TRBV9 and TRBJ2-1; 9 bases are a match to TRBD2. CDR1 is SGDLS, CDR2 YYNGEE, per germline. The V and J ends lost 4 bases and 2 bases, in that order; junction bases with no gene match: 4. This CDR3 is built from 15 residues. CDR3 in amino acids: CASSPLAGAYNEQFF. The CDR3 nucleotides are TGTGCCAGCAGCCCGTTAGCGGGAGCCTACAATGAGCAGTTCTTC.

The table lists this clone with a count of one. The gene calls are TRBV29-1 and TRBJ2-2; TRBD2 matches at 7 bases. Germline loops: CDR1 SQVTM, CDR2 ANQGSEA. V lost 7 bases to trimming and J lost 0 bases; unmatched junction nucleotides: 5. The length of the CDR3 is 14 residues. CDR3 DNA sequence: TGCAGCGGAGGGGAGGGGTCGAACACCGGGGAGCTGTTTTTT. Residues: CSGGEGSNTGELFF.

The chain employs TRBV6-5 and TRBJ1-2; 10 bases match TRBD1. Germline CDR1 is MNHEY and CDR2 is SVGAGI. The V gene end was trimmed by 6 bases and the J gene end by 4 bases; junction bases not matched to a gene: 8. CDR3 size: 15 residues. The CDR3: CASRSTGGPSYGYTF. The CDR3 DNA follows: TGTGCCAGCAGATCGACAGGGGGCCCTTCCTATGGCTACACCTTC.

The chain uses TRBV19 and TRBJ2-6; possibly TRBD1 for D (5 bases). Germline loops: CDR1 LNHDA, CDR2 SQIVND (reference sequence). CDR3 length equals 15 residues. Trimming stripped 9 bases from V and 0 bases from J, with 12 bases between. DNA for the CDR3: TGTGCCAGCGGACAATATAACTCTGGGGCCAACGTCCTGACTTTC. Translation: CASGQYNSGANVLTF.

This rearrangement joins TRBV5-8 to TRBJ1-5; the D is unclear. Germline V gene lookup returns CDR1 SGHTS and CDR2 YDEGEE. V was cut by 3 bases and J by 2 bases, with 15 bases left in between. The CDR3 is made up of 16 amino acids. The CDR3 DNA follows: TGTGCCAGCAGCTGTGACCAGAAATTCGGCAATCAGCCCCAGCATTTT. It codes for CASSCDQKFGNQPQHF.

V usage is TRBV5-6 and J usage is TRBJ2-3; perhaps D is TRBD1 or TRBD2 (5 bases each). The CDR3 is 12 amino acids. The ends were cut back, 3 bases at V and 13 bases at J, with 15 bases in the middle. Per germline, CDR1 SGHDT and CDR2 YYEEEE. CDR3 amino acids: CASSSSGTVEYF. The CDR3 DNA sequence: TGTGCCAGCAGCTCGTCTGGGACGGTGGAGTATTTT.

The V and J genes are TRBV4-3 and TRBJ2-1; TRBD2 agrees at 7 bases. The germline gives CDR1 LGHNA, CDR2 YSLEER. J gave up 9 bases and V 1 base, and 9 bases lay outside the gene matches. This CDR3 has 15 residues. In DNA, the CDR3 is TGCGCCAGCAGCCAAGTAGGGTTGGGGAGGGGTGAGCAGTTCTTC. Protein product: CASSQVGLGRGEQFF.

The genes are TRBV7-9 and TRBJ2-7, with D possibly being TRBD1 or TRBD2 (5 bases each). V lost 4 bases and J 3 bases, leaving 10 bases between the germline ends. This CDR3 is 13 amino acids long. In germline, CDR1 is SEHNR, CDR2 FQNEAQ (reference sequence). DNA for the CDR3: TGTGCCAGCAGCTCGGGGACCATCTACGAGCAGTACTTC. It specifies CASSSGTIYEQYF.

V and J are TRBV18 and TRBJ1-1, with TRBD1 matching over 8 bases. V lost 4 bases, J lost 6 bases, and 13 bases stayed unmatched. Germline CDR1 and CDR2: KGHSH and LQKENI. CDR3 length equals 16 residues. The CDR3 protein is CASSLGQGLPLAEAFF. As DNA, the CDR3 is TGTGCCAGCTCACTTGGACAGGGACTTCCGTTAGCTGAAGCTTTCTTT.

In its sample, this clone was seen once. The V and J genes are TRBV6-5 and TRBJ1-1; possibly TRBD1 for D (6 bases). V lost 4 bases and J lost 1, with 13 bases in between. Germline values: CDR1 MNHEY, CDR2 SVGAGI. CDR3 size: 15 residues. CDR3 in amino acids: CASSSTTDRNTEAFF. CDR3 in DNA: TGTGCCAGCAGTTCCACGACGGACAGGAACACTGAAGCTTTCTTT.

Written as DNA, the CDR3 is TGTGCCAGCGATAGGGGGATACCCGGGGCGAACTATGGCTACACCTTC. This sequence encodes CASDRGIPGANYGYTF. The chain uses TRBV19 and TRBJ1-2, with D possibly TRBD1 on 6 matching bases. Trimming took off 9 bases at V and 2 bases at J, with 22 bases between the two ends. The V gene's germline CDR1 is LNHDA and CDR2 SQIVND (reference sequence). This CDR3 spans 16 amino acids.

The chain combines TRBV10-2 with TRBJ1-1; D gene unclear. The V gene's germline CDR1 is WSHSY and CDR2 SAAADI. The V end lost 3 bases, the J end lost 4 bases, and 9 bases lay between the germline ends. There are 13 residues in the CDR3. This CDR3 is CASSELQGTEAFF. In DNA form, the CDR3 reads TGCGCCAGCAGTGAACTGCAAGGCACTGAAGCTTTCTTT.

This chain connects TRBV2 to TRBJ2-1, with D hard to call. CDR1 SNHLY and CDR2 FYNNEI come from the germline V gene. Trimming took 10 bases from V and 9 from J, leaving 16 bases between them. This CDR3 contains 12 residues. The CDR3 loop is CATPDVSGEQFF. CDR3 coding DNA: TGTGCCACCCCCGATGTGTCCGGTGAGCAGTTCTTC.

V is TRBV2 and J is TRBJ2-3; 10 bases line up with TRBD2. The CDR3 covers 16 residues. Germline V gives CDR1 SNHLY, CDR2 FYNNEI. Losses at the gene ends were 10 bases for V and 0 bases for J; bases not matched to a gene: 10. The CDR3 region is CAIYLAGEGSTDTQYF. The CDR3 bases are TGTGCCATCTATCTAGCGGGAGAAGGGAGCACAGATACGCAGTATTTT.

This chain uses TRBV3-1 (or the pseudogene TRBV3-2) with TRBJ2-2; D uncertain. CDR3 length equals 13 residues. Germline lookup yields CDR1 LGHDT and CDR2 YNNKEL (reference sequence). V was trimmed by 11 bases and J by 4 bases, leaving 14 bases between them. CDR3 amino acids: CAAGRGITGELFF. CDR3 DNA sequence: TGTGCCGCCGGACGTGGAATCACCGGGGAGCTGTTTTTT.

CDR3 sequence (DNA): TGTGCCAGCAGCCAAGGGTTCTCCCAGCCCCAGCATTTT. This codes for CASSQGFSQPQHF. The chain uses TRBV3-1 (or the pseudogene TRBV3-2) and TRBJ1-5; D is unresolved. The CDR3 is 13 residues long. The V gene's germline CDR1 is LGHDT and CDR2 YNNKEL (reference sequence). V was pared by 1 base and J by 7 bases, with 8 bases between.

V gene TRBV14 combines with J gene TRBJ2-3; TRBD1 might be the D (6 bases). CDR3 length: 15 amino acids. Germline assignment: CDR1 SGHDN and CDR2 FVKESK. V was trimmed by 6 bases and J by 3 bases, leaving 16 bases between them. The CDR3 protein is CASSLPEQGTDTQYF. The CDR3 DNA is TGTGCCAGCAGTCTCCCGGAGCAGGGGACAGATACGCAGTATTTT.

V is TRBV4-2 and J is TRBJ2-7; the match to TRBD2 covers 11 bases. Germline V lookup: CDR1 LGHNA, CDR2 YNFKEQ. Trimming at V came to 3 bases and at J to 6 bases, leaving 16 bases not matched to a gene. The CDR3 totals 18 residues. The CDR3 sequence is CASSQDPGRLAGLVEQYF. The CDR3 DNA sequence: TGTGCCAGCAGCCAGGACCCCGGTCGACTAGCGGGATTGGTCGAGCAGTACTTC.

The J gene is TRBJ1-5, the V gene TRBV19; D ambiguous. Trimming stripped 2 bases from V and 5 bases from J, with 4 bases between. Germline lookup yields CDR1 LNHDA and CDR2 SQIVND (reference sequence). CDR3 length equals 12 residues. CDR3 amino acids: CASSIQYQPQHF. The CDR3 bases are TGTGCCAGTAGTATACAATATCAGCCCCAGCATTTT.

CDR3 amino acids: CASSVIQGRDTEAFF. The CDR3 region has the DNA TGTGCCAGCAGCGTTATACAGGGGAGGGACACTGAAGCTTTCTTT. The rearrangement links TRBV7-9 to TRBJ1-1; 7 bases are a match to TRBD1. The germline CDR1 and CDR2 sequences are SEHNR and FQNEAQ (reference sequence). Trimming took 5 bases from V and 3 from J; bases not matched to a gene: 9. The CDR3 contains 15 residues.

This clone was counted a single time. The rearrangement links TRBV5-1 to TRBJ1-1; 7 bases are shared with TRBD1. This CDR3 is built from 18 residues. Germline lookup yields CDR1 SGHRS and CDR2 YFSETQ. J lost 0 bases, V lost 2 bases, and 13 bases had no gene match. CDR3 loop: CASSFVQGDYPMNTEAFF. CDR3 nucleotides: TGCGCCAGCAGCTTCGTTCAGGGGGACTATCCCATGAACACTGAAGCTTTCTTT.

The chain joins TRBV13 to TRBJ2-2; possibly TRBD1 for D (6 bases). The CDR3 totals 14 residues. Germline V lookup: CDR1 PRHDT, CDR2 FYEKMQ (reference sequence). V was trimmed by 5 bases and J by 4 bases, leaving 11 bases between them. For the CDR3, the DNA is TGTGCCAGCAGCCCCCAGGGGATCACCGGGGAGCTGTTTTTT. Its protein product is CASSPQGITGELFF.

The chain is built from TRBV6-5 and TRBJ2-5; 8 bases fit TRBD1. The CDR3 runs 13 residues. Losses at the gene ends were 5 bases for V and 4 bases for J; bases not matched to a gene: 3. The V gene's germline CDR1 is MNHEY and CDR2 SVGAGI. Here the CDR3 reads CASSKQGGETQYF. The CDR3 nucleotides are TGTGCCAGCAGTAAACAGGGGGGAGAGACCCAGTACTTC.

The chain carries TRBV7-7 and TRBJ1-4, with TRBD1 matching 8 bases. The CDR3 runs 21 residues. CDR1 and CDR2 from the germline V gene are SSHAT and FNYEAQ (reference sequence). The J segment lost 0 bases and the V segment lost 3 bases, leaving 18 bases of the junction unmatched. CDR3 loop: CASSLTDFLDRARATNEKLFF. As DNA, the CDR3 is TGTGCCAGCAGCTTGACCGATTTCTTGGACAGGGCTCGCGCAACTAATGAAAAACTGTTTTTT.

The V and J genes are TRBV27 and TRBJ2-7; D is possibly TRBD1 (5 bases). The CDR3 has 12 amino acids. The germline V gene has CDR1 MNHEY and CDR2 SMNVEV (reference sequence). V lost 4 bases and J lost 7, with 11 bases in between. The CDR3 sequence: CASSYPGSEQYF. CDR3 coding DNA: TGTGCCAGCAGTTACCCAGGGTCGGAGCAGTACTTC.

V and J are TRBV11-1 and TRBJ1-2, with TRBD1 as a possible D gene (5 bases). This CDR3 spans 14 amino acids. Germline V CDR1 and CDR2: SGHAT, FQDESV (reference sequence). V gave up 4 bases and J gave up 1 base, with 10 bases separating them. CDR3 DNA sequence: TGTGCCAGCAGCTCGAAAGGGGTTAACTATGGCTACACCTTC. Its protein product is CASSSKGVNYGYTF.

The chain carries TRBV5-6 and TRBJ2-2; TRBD1 is a possible D gene (6 bases). V lost 0 bases and J 15 bases, leaving 12 bases between the germline ends. CDR1 and CDR2 from the germline V gene are SGHDT and YYEEEE. There are 12 residues in the CDR3. The CDR3 reads CASSLGDTEMFF. In DNA, the CDR3 is TGTGCCAGCAGCTTGGGGGACACCGAGATGTTTTTT. Based on the CDR3 plus reference TRBV5-6 and TRBJ2-2, the full variable domain is DAGVTQSPTHLIKTRGQQVTLRCSPKSGHDTVSWYQQALGQGPQFIFQYYEEEERQRGNFPDRFSGHQFPNYSSELNVNALLLGDSALYLCASSLGDTEMFFGEGSRLTVL.

The chain employs TRBV5-1 and TRBJ2-5; D not certain. This CDR3 has 13 amino acids. With 6 bases removed from V and 1 base from J, the gap between germline ends came to 10 bases. The germline gives CDR1 SGHRS, CDR2 YFSETQ. The CDR3 coding sequence is TGCGCCAGCAATATGGGTACCCAAGAGACCCAGTACTTC. Its protein is CASNMGTQETQYF.